This entry concerns a single T cell receptor beta chain. The data belong to a study of follicular helper T cells after annual influenza vaccination. The CDR3 consists of 14 residues. Germline V lookup: CDR1 SGHTA, CDR2 FQGTGA. The V and J ends lost 2 bases and 2 bases respectively, with 10 bases between them. TCRdb's copy holds only in-frame clones and misses some; the assay was immunoSEQ multiplex PCR. The profile shows about 9,900 clones, around 81% of them singletons. Time point: 2013-2014 season, 7 days after vaccination. The sequence derives from an adult who received the influenza vaccine. Sequenced here: CXCR5- memory CD4+ T cells sorted from blood, sampled 7 days after influenza vaccination. V is TRBV7-3 and J is TRBJ2-7; TRBD1 or TRBD2 may be the D gene (6 bases each). Here the CDR3 DNA reads TGTGCCAGCAGCTTAGAGGGGGGTCCCTACGAGCAGTACTTC. Amino acids: CASSLEGGPYEQYF.